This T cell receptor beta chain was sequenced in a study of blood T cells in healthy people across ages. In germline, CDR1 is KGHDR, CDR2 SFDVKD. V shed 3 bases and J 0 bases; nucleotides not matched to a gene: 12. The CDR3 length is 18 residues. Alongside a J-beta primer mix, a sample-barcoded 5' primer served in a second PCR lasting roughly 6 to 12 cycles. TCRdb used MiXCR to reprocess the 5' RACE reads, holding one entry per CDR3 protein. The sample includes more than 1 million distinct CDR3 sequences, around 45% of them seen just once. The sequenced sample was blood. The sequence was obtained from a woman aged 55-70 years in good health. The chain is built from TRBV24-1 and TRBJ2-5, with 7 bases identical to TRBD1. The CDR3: CATSDRTGGSLYQETQYF. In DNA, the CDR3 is TGTGCCACCAGTGATAGGACAGGAGGATCGTTGTACCAAGAGACCCAGTACTTC.